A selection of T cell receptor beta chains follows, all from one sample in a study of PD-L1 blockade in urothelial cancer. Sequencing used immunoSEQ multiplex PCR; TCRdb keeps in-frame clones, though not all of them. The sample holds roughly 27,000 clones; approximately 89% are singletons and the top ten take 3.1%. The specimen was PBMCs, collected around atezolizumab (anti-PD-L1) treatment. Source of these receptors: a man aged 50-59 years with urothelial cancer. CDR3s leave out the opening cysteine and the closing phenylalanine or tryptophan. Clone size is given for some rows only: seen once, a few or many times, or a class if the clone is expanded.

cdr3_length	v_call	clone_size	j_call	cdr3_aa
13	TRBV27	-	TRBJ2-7	ASSPQGRMMYEQY
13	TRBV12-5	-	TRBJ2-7	ASALPVKLSYEQY
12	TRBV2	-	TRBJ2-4	ASSGAALPNIQY
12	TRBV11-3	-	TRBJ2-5	ASSTRTDAETQY
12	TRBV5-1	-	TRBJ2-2	ASTLGLETGELF
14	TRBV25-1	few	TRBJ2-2	ASSEYGLAGIGELF
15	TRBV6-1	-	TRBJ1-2	ASSESPLGRGAKGYT
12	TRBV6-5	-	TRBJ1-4	ASRPRGSREKLF
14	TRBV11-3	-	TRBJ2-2	ASSSSGGRLTGELF
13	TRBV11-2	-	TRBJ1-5	ASSLENRGNQPQH
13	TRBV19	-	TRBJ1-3	ASSILASSGNTIY
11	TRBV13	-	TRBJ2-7	ASSLPGTYEQY
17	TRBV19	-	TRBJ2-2	ASSEYSPRLAGSHGELF
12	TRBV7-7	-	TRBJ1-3	ASSPGYSGNTIY
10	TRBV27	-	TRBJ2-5	ASSSPRETQY
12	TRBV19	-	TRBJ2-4	ASRPTGGVDIQY
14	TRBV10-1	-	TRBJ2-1	ASSESIGSSYNEQF
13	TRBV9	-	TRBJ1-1	ASSVEPLKNTEAF